Below are 32 T cell receptor beta chains sequenced from a single sample in a study of CD8 T cells in ankylosing spondylitis. Regarding the study as a whole: Seemingly characteristic of ankylosing spondylitis blood was a TCR beta motif consisting of roughly 8 highly homologous variants.

TCRdb re-called the 5' RACE reads with MiXCR, one entry per CDR3 protein. The top ten clones hold around a fifth of a sample with 650,000 to 800,000 distinct CDR3 sequences, about 20% of them seen once. No cognate antigen is known for these TCRs. Sequenced input: blood, either unsorted or a sorted T cell fraction (not recorded which). These TCRs come from a male donor with ankylosing spondylitis.

This clonotype came up many times. This rearrangement joins TRBV29-1 to TRBJ2-1; D may be TRBD1 or TRBD2 (7 bases each). The CDR3 totals 14 residues. Germline-derived CDR1 and CDR2 are SQVTM and ANQGSEA. CDR3 nucleotide sequence: TGCAGTGGAAGCCAGGGGGGGGGGTACAATGAGCAGTTCTTC. It specifies CSGSQGGGYNEQFF.

This chain uses TRBV20-1 with TRBJ1-1; 7 bases map to TRBD1. This CDR3 is built from 13 residues. J was trimmed by 7 bases and V by 5 bases; bases with no gene match: 10. Germline V CDR1 and CDR2: DFQATT, SNEGSKA (reference sequence). In nucleotides, the CDR3 is TGCAGTGCTTTGACAGGGACCAACTATGAAGCTTTCTTT. Translated, it gives CSALTGTNYEAFF.

This chain links TRBV2 with TRBJ2-6; D is unclear. Germline CDR1 reads SNHLY; CDR2 reads FYNNEI. The CDR3 is 13 residues long. Trimming pared 9 bases from V and 1 base from J, leaving 7 bases between. The DNA for the CDR3 is TGTGCCAGAAGGGTATCTGGGGCCAACGTCCTGACTTTC. Translated: CARRVSGANVLTF.

The CDR3 sequence: CASHRDRETQYF. The DNA of the CDR3 is TGTGCCAGCCACCGGGACAGGGAGACCCAGTACTTC. V gene TRBV2 combines with J gene TRBJ2-5, with TRBD1 identical over 8 bases. J lost 5 bases, V lost 8 bases, and 4 bases had no gene match. The CDR3 is 12 residues long. The germline V gene has CDR1 SNHLY and CDR2 FYNNEI.

The sample holds a few counts of this clonotype. CDR3 nucleotides: TGTGCCATCAGTGAGCGGTGGGACTCTGAAGCTTTCTTT. Residues: CAISERWDSEAFF. The chain combines TRBV10-3 with TRBJ1-1; TRBD1 might be the D (5 bases). Per germline, CDR1 ENHRY and CDR2 SYGVKD. This CDR3 has 13 amino acids. Deletions cut 2 bases from V and 6 bases from J, with 10 bases between.

This clonotype turned up a few times. The J gene is TRBJ2-1, the V gene TRBV5-1; unclear D gene. The CDR3 contains 15 residues. Per the germline V gene, CDR1 is SGHRS and CDR2 is YFSETQ. Trimming stripped 2 bases from V and 2 bases from J, with 11 bases between. The DNA of the CDR3 is TGCGCCAGCAGCTTTTGGGCTCAAACCTACAATGAGCAGTTCTTC. It specifies CASSFWAQTYNEQFF.

This clonotype was picked up a small number of times. The chain combines TRBV7-2 with TRBJ1-5; D is perhaps TRBD1 (6 bases). Germline V gene lookup returns CDR1 SGHTA and CDR2 FQGNSA. Trimming stripped 1 base from V and 5 bases from J, with 15 bases between. The CDR3 sequence is 16 residues long. CDR3 protein: CASSLEVGAWDQPQHF. The CDR3 nucleotides are TGTGCCAGCAGCTTAGAGGTGGGGGCCTGGGATCAGCCCCAGCATTTT.

In its sample, this clonotype was seen a few times. CDR3 protein: CASSLGRGDPVEEKLFF. The CDR3, as DNA: TGTGCCAGCAGTTTGGGCAGGGGCGATCCAGTAGAGGAAAAACTGTTTTTT. The chain joins TRBV12-3 or TRBV12-4 to TRBJ1-4; a weak D match, TRBD1 (6 bases). The CDR3 extends over 17 amino acids. The V and J ends lost 3 bases and 8 bases respectively, with 22 bases between them.

This clonotype has just a few counts. The genes are TRBV7-3 and TRBJ2-3; 8 positions match TRBD1. In germline, CDR1 is SGHTA, CDR2 FQGTGA. The CDR3 has 14 residues. V trimming: 0 bases; J trimming: 6 bases; junction bases outside the gene matches: 2. The CDR3 region is CASSLTGQGDTQYF. Written as DNA, the CDR3 is TGTGCCAGCAGCTTAACCGGACAGGGCGATACGCAGTATTTT.

V gene TRBV6-2 or TRBV6-3 combines with J gene TRBJ1-5, with D uncertain. V was clipped by 5 bases and J by 4 bases, with 15 bases between them. Germline values: CDR1 MNHEY, CDR2 SVGEGT. The CDR3 covers 15 residues. CDR3 in DNA: TGTGCCAGCAGTGACCTCGGACGGGAGAATCAGCCCCAGCATTTT. Its translation is CASSDLGRENQPQHF.

The gene calls are TRBV3-1 and TRBJ1-5; D perhaps matches TRBD1 (5 bases). The CDR3 totals 15 residues. V dropped 2 bases and J dropped 0 bases, with 8 bases sitting between them. Germline CDR1 LGHDT, CDR2 YNNKEL (reference sequence). The DNA for the CDR3 is TGTGCCAGCAGCCAATCCGGGGGTAGCAATCAGCCCCAGCATTTT. Translated, it gives CASSQSGGSNQPQHF.

The chain has TRBV29-1 and TRBJ2-3; perhaps TRBD1 as D (8 bases). This CDR3 comprises 11 residues. Trimming took 4 bases from V and 11 from J, leaving 13 bases between them. Germline V CDR1 and CDR2: SQVTM, ANQGSEA. In DNA, the CDR3 is TGCAGCGTTGGGAGCGGGACAGGGCAGTATTTT. It specifies CSVGSGTGQYF.

Ten or more counts support this clonotype. The chain carries TRBV5-1 and TRBJ1-5, with D perhaps TRBD1 (6 bases). CDR1 and CDR2 from the germline V gene are SGHRS and YFSETQ. Trimming removed 4 bases from V and 4 bases from J, with 9 bases in between. The CDR3 has 13 residues. DNA for the CDR3: TGCGCCAGCAGCAGGGACATTAATCAGCCCCAGCATTTT. Protein: CASSRDINQPQHF.

This clonotype came up a few times. The J gene is TRBJ2-1, the V gene TRBV7-3, with D tentatively TRBD1 or TRBD2 (6 bases each). The CDR3 is made up of 14 amino acids. Looked up from germline, CDR1 is SGHTA and CDR2 is FQGTGA. Trimming pared 2 bases from V and 4 bases from J, leaving 9 bases between. This CDR3 is CASSLQGTYNEQFF. The CDR3 nucleotides read TGTGCCAGCAGCTTACAGGGGACTTACAATGAGCAGTTCTTC.

This clonotype was detected many times. The chain joins TRBV5-1 to TRBJ1-1, with 7 bases fitting TRBD1. V shed 4 bases and J 1 base; nucleotides not matched to a gene: 4. The CDR3 is 14 amino acids. CDR1 SGHRS and CDR2 YFSETQ come from the germline V gene. The DNA of the CDR3 is TGCGCCAGCAGCAGGGGGCCCGGGAACACTGAAGCTTTCTTT. Translated: CASSRGPGNTEAFF. The whole variable domain, filled in from reference TRBV5-1 and TRBJ1-1, reads KAGVTQTPRYLIKTRGQQVTLSCSPISGHRSVSWYQQTPGQGLQFLFEYFSETQRNKGNFPGRFSGRQFSNSRSEMNVSTLELGDSALYLCASSRGPGNTEAFFGQGTRLTVV.

This clonotype was detected a few times. V is TRBV28 and J is TRBJ2-7, with 9 bases lining up with TRBD1. Germline V CDR1 and CDR2: MDHEN, SYDVKM. CDR3 length: 15 residues. V lost 6 bases to trimming and J lost 6 bases; unmatched junction nucleotides: 12. CDR3 residues: CASRGRTGGPAEQYF. The CDR3 coding sequence is TGTGCCAGCAGGGGACGAACAGGGGGCCCCGCCGAGCAGTACTTC.

J is TRBJ1-1 and V is TRBV19; D unclear. V was trimmed by 7 bases and J by 5 bases, leaving 14 bases between them. CDR3 length: 13 amino acids. The germline V gene has CDR1 LNHDA and CDR2 SQIVND (reference sequence). The chain's CDR3 is CASTLIMGTEAFF. The CDR3 nucleotides read TGTGCCAGTACCCTGATCATGGGGACTGAAGCTTTCTTT.

The chain has TRBV20-1 and TRBJ2-5; D ambiguous. This CDR3 has 14 amino acids. Trimming took off 4 bases at V and 5 bases at J, with 17 bases between the two ends. CDR1 is DFQATT and CDR2 is SNEGSKA in the germline V gene (reference sequence). The CDR3 nucleotides read TGCAGTGCTAACCCCTATCTCCCCGGGGAGACCCAGTACTTC. It yields the protein CSANPYLPGETQYF.

This clonotype was observed a handful of times. This chain uses TRBV5-6 with TRBJ2-7; 7 bases match TRBD2. The V gene's germline CDR1 is SGHDT and CDR2 YYEEEE. This CDR3 contains 15 residues. V gave up 1 base and J gave up 0 bases; unmatched junction bases: 4. CDR3 amino acids: CASSLLGTNSYEQYF. The DNA for the CDR3 is TGTGCCAGCAGCTTGTTGGGGACTAACTCCTACGAGCAGTACTTC.

This clonotype was detected only a few times. The chain is built from TRBV7-6 and TRBJ2-7; D remains ambiguous. The CDR3 is made up of 13 amino acids. From germline, CDR1 is SGHVS and CDR2 FNYEAQ. Trimming pared 1 base from V and 2 bases from J, leaving 6 bases between. The CDR3 coding sequence is TGTGCCAGCAGCTTAGTGGCGGCCTACGAGCAGTACTTC. Protein product: CASSLVAAYEQYF.

This chain joins TRBV7-9 and TRBJ1-4; TRBD1 agrees at 10 bases. CDR3 length: 16 amino acids. With V trimmed by 7 bases and J by 7 bases, 12 bases remained unmatched. CDR1 SEHNR and CDR2 FQNEAQ come from the germline V gene (reference sequence). The chain's CDR3 is CASTPGTGVPIEKLFF. The CDR3 DNA follows: TGTGCCAGCACCCCAGGGACAGGGGTCCCCATTGAAAAACTGTTTTTT. Variable domain in full (rest from reference TRBV7-9 and TRBJ1-4): DTGVSQNPRHKITKRGQNVTFRCDPISEHNRLYWYRQTLGQGPEFLTYFQNEAQLEKSRLLSDRFSAERPKGSFSTLEIQRTEQGDSAMYLCASTPGTGVPIEKLFFGSGTQLSVL.

This clonotype has a handful of counts. V gene TRBV5-1 combines with J gene TRBJ2-1; TRBD2 matches 9 bases. Germline V gene lookup returns CDR1 SGHRS and CDR2 YFSETQ. With 1 base clipped from V and 3 bases from J, the junction kept 11 bases outside the gene matches. The CDR3 extends over 18 amino acids. The DNA of the CDR3 is TGCGCCAGCAGCTTGAGTAGCGGGAGCGGGGTGTTCTACAATGAGCAGTTCTTC. The encoded protein is CASSLSSGSGVFYNEQFF.

The chain joins TRBV5-5 to TRBJ2-7; TRBD1 matches at 10 bases. Per germline, CDR1 SGHKS and CDR2 YYEKEE (reference sequence). The CDR3 extends over 16 amino acids. J was trimmed by 5 bases and V by 1 base; bases with no gene match: 9. The CDR3 reads CASSLFLGTGDHEQYF. CDR3 DNA: TGTGCCAGCAGCTTGTTCCTAGGGACAGGGGACCACGAGCAGTACTTC.

This clonotype was counted at least ten times. J is TRBJ2-7 and V is TRBV28; 7 nucleotides align to TRBD2. V was pared by 2 bases and J by 3 bases, with 13 bases of the junction left unmatched. CDR1 MDHEN and CDR2 SYDVKM come from the germline V gene. This CDR3 contains 17 residues. The CDR3 here is CASSLGGPRLAGYEQYF. The CDR3 DNA is TGTGCCAGCAGTTTAGGTGGGCCCCGACTAGCTGGCTACGAGCAGTACTTC.

This clonotype was seen a handful of times. The rearrangement links TRBV5-1 to TRBJ2-1, with D perhaps being TRBD1 or TRBD2 (5 bases each). V lost 0 bases to trimming and J lost 5 bases, with 12 bases between them. Germline V gene sequence: CDR1 SGHRS, CDR2 YFSETQ. The CDR3 consists of 15 residues. Written as DNA, the CDR3 is TGCGCCAGCAGCTTGGTAGGGACGGGAAACAATGAGCAGTTCTTC. This codes for CASSLVGTGNNEQFF. Complete variable domain (other parts from reference TRBV5-1 and TRBJ2-1): KAGVTQTPRYLIKTRGQQVTLSCSPISGHRSVSWYQQTPGQGLQFLFEYFSETQRNKGNFPGRFSGRQFSNSRSEMNVSTLELGDSALYLCASSLVGTGNNEQFFGPGTRLTVL.

This clonotype showed up just a few times. The CDR3 sequence is CASSGVGETQYF. CDR3 coding DNA: TGTGCCAGCAGTGGGGTGGGGGAGACCCAGTACTTC. The chain is built from TRBV7-2 and TRBJ2-5, with no clear D. V was cut by 6 bases and J by 5 bases, with 10 bases left in between. Germline-derived CDR1 and CDR2 are SGHTA and FQGNSA. The length of the CDR3 is 12 residues.

This clonotype was picked up a small number of times. This chain joins TRBV9 and TRBJ1-6; D is perhaps TRBD1 (5 bases). Trimming left V 3 bases short and J 6 bases short, with 22 bases between. CDR1 and CDR2 from the germline V gene are SGDLS and YYNGEE. The CDR3 is 18 residues long. In DNA, the CDR3 is TGTGCCAGCAGCGGCCGCCTGGGTGAGGGGATTGGTAATTCACCCCTCCACTTT. Translation gives CASSGRLGEGIGNSPLHF. Filled out from reference TRBV9 and TRBJ1-6, the complete variable domain reads DSGVTQTPKHLITATGQRVTLRCSPRSGDLSVYWYQQSLDQGLQFLIQYYNGEERAKGNILERFSAQQFPDLHSELNLSSLELGDSALYFCASSGRLGEGIGNSPLHFGNGTRLTVT.

This chain uses TRBV18 with TRBJ2-5; D gene uncertain. The CDR3 loop spans 14 amino acids. Germline assignment: CDR1 KGHSH and CDR2 LQKENI. The V gene lost 0 bases and the J gene lost 2 bases, with 7 bases spanning the gap. CDR3 region: CASSPPAPQETQYF. CDR3 nucleotide sequence: TGTGCCAGCTCACCACCCGCCCCTCAAGAGACCCAGTACTTC. Drawing the rest from reference TRBV18 and TRBJ2-5, the complete variable domain is NAGVMQNPRHLVRRRGQEARLRCSPMKGHSHVYWYRQLPEEGLKFMVYLQKENIIDESGMPKERFSAEFPKEGPSILRIQQVVRGDSAAYFCASSPPAPQETQYFGPGTRLLVL.

V gene TRBV29-1 combines with J gene TRBJ2-7, with D possibly being TRBD1 or TRBD2 (5 bases each). V was trimmed by 6 bases and J by 3 bases, leaving 18 bases between them. The germline V gene encodes CDR1 SQVTM and CDR2 ANQGSEA. The CDR3 is 14 residues long. The CDR3: CSVTGAPFVYEQYF. In DNA, the CDR3 is TGCAGCGTCACCGGGGCCCCCTTCGTCTACGAGCAGTACTTC.

The chain links TRBV7-6 to TRBJ2-2; TRBD2 aligns across 8 bases. Trimming took 4 bases from V and 2 from J; bases not matched to a gene: 9. The CDR3 consists of 17 residues. The V gene's germline CDR1 is SGHVS and CDR2 FNYEAQ. CDR3 sequence (DNA): TGTGCCAGCAGCTCCCCCAAAAGCGGGGGCAACACCGGGGAGCTGTTTTTT. Translation gives CASSSPKSGGNTGELFF.

This clonotype was found many times. V gene TRBV20-1 combines with J gene TRBJ1-2; possibly TRBD1 for D (5 bases). V lost 4 bases and J 0 bases, leaving 18 bases between the germline ends. Germline V lookup: CDR1 DFQATT, CDR2 SNEGSKA (reference sequence). There are 16 residues in the CDR3. Written as DNA, the CDR3 is TGCAGTGCTATAGGACAAGCCAACCCATCTAACTATGGCTACACCTTC. Its protein product is CSAIGQANPSNYGYTF.

The table lists this clonotype with a few counts. V is TRBV7-2 and J is TRBJ2-5; TRBD2 matches 7 bases. The CDR3 sequence is 15 residues long. Germline V lookup: CDR1 SGHTA, CDR2 FQGNSA. The ends lost 5 bases at V and 5 bases at J; junction bases unmatched: 11. CDR3 bases: TGTGCCAGCAGCCGCGGGAGTACCCCCCGGGAGACCCAGTACTTC. As protein: CASSRGSTPRETQYF. Complete variable domain (other parts from reference TRBV7-2 and TRBJ2-5): GAGVSQSPSNKVTEKGKDVELRCDPISGHTALYWYRQSLGQGLEFLIYFQGNSAPDKSGLPSDRFSAERTGGSVSTLTIQRTQQEDSAVYLCASSRGSTPRETQYFGPGTRLLVL.